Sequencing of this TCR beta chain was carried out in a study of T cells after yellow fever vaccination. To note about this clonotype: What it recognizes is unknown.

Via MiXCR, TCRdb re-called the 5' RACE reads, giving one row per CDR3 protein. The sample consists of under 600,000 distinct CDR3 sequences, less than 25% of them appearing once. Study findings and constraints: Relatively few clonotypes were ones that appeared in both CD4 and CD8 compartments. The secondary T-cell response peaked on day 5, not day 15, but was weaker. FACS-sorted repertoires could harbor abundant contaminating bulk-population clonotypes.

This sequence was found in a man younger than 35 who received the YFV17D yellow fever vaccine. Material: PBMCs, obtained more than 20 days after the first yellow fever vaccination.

The CDR3 is CASSYSGVDTQYF. DNA for the CDR3: TGTGCCAGCAGTTACAGCGGGGTAGATACGCAGTATTTT. V and J are TRBV6-2 or TRBV6-3 and TRBJ2-3; 7 bases fit TRBD2. CDR1 MNHEY and CDR2 SVGEGT come from the germline V gene. V dropped 2 bases and J dropped 5; count of bases not matched to a gene: 1. The CDR3 has 13 residues.